A selection of T cell receptor beta chains follows, all from one sample in a study of shared clonotypes between healthy human individuals. Here immunoSEQ multiplex PCR was the method, and the copy in TCRdb shows in-frame clones only, minus some. The sample carries 2,500,000 or so clones, just over 90% recorded once. The sequenced sample was naive CD4+ T cells sorted from blood. Every receptor here comes from a man aged 18 to 29 in good health. The CDR3 runs from the conserved cysteine through the conserved F or W. The order of the fields is clone size, V gene, D gene, J gene, CDR3 DNA, CDR3 protein. A D gene is named only where the DNA matches it firmly. Only part of the rows carry a size: once, few, many, or a class if the clone is expanded.

clone_size: .
v_call: TRBV9
d_call: TRBD1
j_call: TRBJ1-4
cdr3_nt: TGTGCCAGCAGCGTAGAAGGGACAGCTCGGGGAAAACTGTTTTTT
cdr3_aa: CASSVEGTARGKLFF

clone_size: .
v_call: TRBV5-1
d_call: .
j_call: TRBJ1-1
cdr3_nt: TGCGCCAGTAGCGGTGGACAGCAGAACACTGAAGCTTTCTTT
cdr3_aa: CASSGGQQNTEAFF

clone_size: .
v_call: TRBV5-1
d_call: .
j_call: TRBJ2-1
cdr3_nt: TGCGCCAGCAGCTTGGGGGGTGCTGGGGCGGGACACAATGAGCAGTTCTTC
cdr3_aa: CASSLGGAGAGHNEQFF

clone_size: .
v_call: TRBV19
d_call: .
j_call: TRBJ1-5
cdr3_nt: TGTGCCAGCAGAGTAACCCTGGGTCAGCCCCAGCATTTT
cdr3_aa: CASRVTLGQPQHF

clone_size: .
v_call: TRBV19
d_call: .
j_call: TRBJ2-7
cdr3_nt: TGTGCCAGTAGAGAGCGTGGGGGAGCCTACGAGCAGTACTTC
cdr3_aa: CASRERGGAYEQYF

clone_size: .
v_call: TRBV2
d_call: .
j_call: TRBJ2-2
cdr3_nt: TGTGCCAGCACACGAAAATCGAACACCGGGGAGCTGTTTTTT
cdr3_aa: CASTRKSNTGELFF

clone_size: once
v_call: TRBV9
d_call: .
j_call: TRBJ2-3
cdr3_nt: TGTGCCAGCAGCGCCCGGGGGTCTTATACAGATACGCAGTATTTT
cdr3_aa: CASSARGSYTDTQYF

clone_size: .
v_call: TRBV27
d_call: .
j_call: TRBJ2-7
cdr3_nt: TGTGCCAGCAGTTCGCCACAGGGTTACCCGGGGGAGCAGTACTTC
cdr3_aa: CASSSPQGYPGEQYF

clone_size: .
v_call: TRBV9
d_call: TRBD2
j_call: TRBJ2-7
cdr3_nt: TGTGCCAGCAGCGTAGGACTAGCGAATTTCTACGAGCAGTACTTC
cdr3_aa: CASSVGLANFYEQYF

clone_size: .
v_call: TRBV2
d_call: .
j_call: TRBJ2-7
cdr3_nt: TGTGCCAGCAGGGCCTCCTACGAGCAGTACTTC
cdr3_aa: CASRASYEQYF

clone_size: .
v_call: TRBV7-2
d_call: .
j_call: TRBJ1-1
cdr3_nt: TGTGCCAGCAGCGATCCAAACCGGGGGCGAGGGAACACTGAAGCTTTCTTT
cdr3_aa: CASSDPNRGRGNTEAFF

clone_size: .
v_call: TRBV10-1
d_call: .
j_call: TRBJ2-7
cdr3_nt: TGCGCCAGCAGGGTAAGGGGGTCTAGCGACTCCTACGAGCAGTACTTC
cdr3_aa: CASRVRGSSDSYEQYF

clone_size: .
v_call: TRBV11-2
d_call: TRBD2
j_call: TRBJ2-7
cdr3_nt: TGTGCCAGCAGCTCCCAGACTAGCGGGGGGATAGGCCCCCAGTACTTC
cdr3_aa: CASSSQTSGGIGPQYF

clone_size: .
v_call: TRBV25-1
d_call: TRBD1
j_call: TRBJ1-2
cdr3_nt: TGTGCCAGCAGCTTCCTCACACAGGGGGATCCTGGCTACACCTTC
cdr3_aa: CASSFLTQGDPGYTF

clone_size: few
v_call: TRBV6-1
d_call: .
j_call: TRBJ1-2
cdr3_nt: TGTGCCAGCAGTGAACGGGGGGACTATGGCTACACCTTC
cdr3_aa: CASSERGDYGYTF

clone_size: .
v_call: TRBV5-1
d_call: .
j_call: TRBJ1-4
cdr3_nt: TGCGCCAGCAGCTTCGGACACGACAATGAAAAACTGTTTTTT
cdr3_aa: CASSFGHDNEKLFF

clone_size: .
v_call: TRBV27
d_call: .
j_call: TRBJ1-4
cdr3_nt: TGTGCCAGCAGTTTCTACGGTGGGGGATCAAATGAAAAACTGTTTTTT
cdr3_aa: CASSFYGGGSNEKLFF

clone_size: .
v_call: TRBV2
d_call: TRBD1
j_call: TRBJ1-2
cdr3_nt: TGTGCCAGCAGTGTCGGGACAGGGCTCGGCTACACCTTC
cdr3_aa: CASSVGTGLGYTF

clone_size: .
v_call: TRBV4-3
d_call: .
j_call: TRBJ2-3
cdr3_nt: TGCGCCAGCAGCCAAGACTGGGGTCACGGAGGAGATACGCAGTATTTT
cdr3_aa: CASSQDWGHGGDTQYF

clone_size: .
v_call: TRBV5-4
d_call: .
j_call: TRBJ1-6
cdr3_nt: TGTGCCAGCAGCTTTTCTATGTCGGCGGGTTCACCCCTCCACTTT
cdr3_aa: CASSFSMSAGSPLHF

clone_size: .
v_call: TRBV7-9
d_call: .
j_call: TRBJ2-3
cdr3_nt: TGTGCCAGCAGCCCACAGGGAGATACGCAGTATTTT
cdr3_aa: CASSPQGDTQYF

clone_size: .
v_call: TRBV28
d_call: TRBD1
j_call: TRBJ1-2
cdr3_nt: TGTGCCAGCAGCCTCGGGACAGCAGCTAACTATGGCTACACCTTC
cdr3_aa: CASSLGTAANYGYTF

clone_size: .
v_call: TRBV10-3
d_call: .
j_call: TRBJ2-5
cdr3_nt: TGTGCCATCAGTGAGGGGCAGGGCCAAGAGACCCAGTACTTC
cdr3_aa: CAISEGQGQETQYF

clone_size: .
v_call: TRBV2
d_call: .
j_call: TRBJ2-5
cdr3_nt: TGTGCCAACAGCATCTCTGGGGAGACCCAGTACTTC
cdr3_aa: CANSISGETQYF

clone_size: .
v_call: TRBV5-1
d_call: .
j_call: TRBJ1-5
cdr3_nt: TGCGCCAGCAGCTTGTTAGGGACTAGCAATCAGCCCCAGCATTTT
cdr3_aa: CASSLLGTSNQPQHF

clone_size: .
v_call: TRBV19
d_call: TRBD1
j_call: TRBJ1-6
cdr3_nt: TGTGCCAGTAGACGACAGGGGGCAGGTTCACCCCTCCACTTT
cdr3_aa: CASRRQGAGSPLHF

clone_size: .
v_call: TRBV6-6
d_call: .
j_call: TRBJ2-7
cdr3_nt: TGTGCCAGCAGTCGCCCCGGGACACAAAACGAGCAGTACTTC
cdr3_aa: CASSRPGTQNEQYF

clone_size: .
v_call: TRBV10-3
d_call: .
j_call: TRBJ2-2
cdr3_nt: TGTGCCATCAGACCAGTCATTACCGGGGAGCTGTTTTTT
cdr3_aa: CAIRPVITGELFF

clone_size: .
v_call: TRBV9
d_call: .
j_call: TRBJ1-2
cdr3_nt: TGTGCCAGCAGCGTCGATGCTAACTATGGCTACACCTTC
cdr3_aa: CASSVDANYGYTF

clone_size: once
v_call: TRBV5-8
d_call: .
j_call: TRBJ2-5
cdr3_nt: TGTGCCAGCAGCTTTCCGGCAGAACACCAAGAGACCCAGTACTTC
cdr3_aa: CASSFPAEHQETQYF

clone_size: once
v_call: TRBV19
d_call: .
j_call: TRBJ2-2
cdr3_nt: TGTGCCAGTAGTACCGAAGGTATTCACGCCGGGGAGCTGTTTTTT
cdr3_aa: CASSTEGIHAGELFF

clone_size: .
v_call: TRBV10-3
d_call: .
j_call: TRBJ2-7
cdr3_nt: TGTGCCATCAGTGGACAGAGGGGCTACGAGCAGTACTTC
cdr3_aa: CAISGQRGYEQYF

clone_size: .
v_call: TRBV27
d_call: .
j_call: TRBJ1-5
cdr3_nt: TGTGCCAGCAGTTTGATATGGGACGGAGCAAATCAGCCCCAGCATTTT
cdr3_aa: CASSLIWDGANQPQHF

clone_size: .
v_call: TRBV28
d_call: .
j_call: TRBJ2-2
cdr3_nt: TGTGCCAGCAGTTTATATCGGGCAGGGACCACCGGGGAGCTGTTTTTT
cdr3_aa: CASSLYRAGTTGELFF

clone_size: .
v_call: TRBV4-1
d_call: .
j_call: TRBJ2-6
cdr3_nt: TGCGCCAGCAGCCAAAGGGACTCTGGGGCCAACGTCCTGACTTTC
cdr3_aa: CASSQRDSGANVLTF

clone_size: .
v_call: TRBV28
d_call: .
j_call: TRBJ1-2
cdr3_nt: TGTGCCAGCGGCCATCACGGTGGCTACACCTTC
cdr3_aa: CASGHHGGYTF

clone_size: once
v_call: TRBV4-1
d_call: TRBD2
j_call: TRBJ2-1
cdr3_nt: TGCGCCAGCAGCCAAGAGTTGGGGCTAGCGGGAGTAAATGAGCAGTTCTTC
cdr3_aa: CASSQELGLAGVNEQFF

clone_size: .
v_call: TRBV6-5
d_call: .
j_call: TRBJ2-7
cdr3_nt: TGTGCCAGCAGTTGGTCCCCCGAGGGCACCTACGAGCAGTACTTC
cdr3_aa: CASSWSPEGTYEQYF

clone_size: .
v_call: TRBV11-2
d_call: TRBD2
j_call: TRBJ2-1
cdr3_nt: TGTGCCAGCAGCCCCCGTCTGTCGGGAGGGTCCTACAATGAGCAGTTCTTC
cdr3_aa: CASSPRLSGGSYNEQFF

clone_size: once
v_call: TRBV10-1
d_call: TRBD2
j_call: TRBJ2-3
cdr3_nt: TGCGCCAGCAGTGAGGCGACTAGCGGGGGCCTCACAGATACGCAGTATTTT
cdr3_aa: CASSEATSGGLTDTQYF

clone_size: .
v_call: TRBV4-1
d_call: .
j_call: TRBJ1-2
cdr3_nt: TGCGCCAGCAGCCCGCGCTGGGCCGGCGGCTACACCTTC
cdr3_aa: CASSPRWAGGYTF

clone_size: .
v_call: TRBV5-5
d_call: .
j_call: TRBJ1-5
cdr3_nt: TGTGCCAGCAGCTTGGAAGGCGGGCAGCCCCAGCATTTT
cdr3_aa: CASSLEGGQPQHF

clone_size: .
v_call: TRBV18
d_call: TRBD1
j_call: TRBJ1-4
cdr3_nt: TGTGCCAGCTCACCAACGATGACAGGGGCATATGAAAAACTGTTTTTT
cdr3_aa: CASSPTMTGAYEKLFF

clone_size: .
v_call: TRBV6-5
d_call: .
j_call: TRBJ2-1
cdr3_nt: TGTGCCAGCAGTTACTCTGGGTCCTTCCAGGATGAGCAGTTCTTC
cdr3_aa: CASSYSGSFQDEQFF

clone_size: .
v_call: TRBV7-2
d_call: .
j_call: TRBJ2-7
cdr3_nt: TGTGCCAGCAGCTTATCAGGCCCCGTGGGTGGCGAGCAGTACTTC
cdr3_aa: CASSLSGPVGGEQYF